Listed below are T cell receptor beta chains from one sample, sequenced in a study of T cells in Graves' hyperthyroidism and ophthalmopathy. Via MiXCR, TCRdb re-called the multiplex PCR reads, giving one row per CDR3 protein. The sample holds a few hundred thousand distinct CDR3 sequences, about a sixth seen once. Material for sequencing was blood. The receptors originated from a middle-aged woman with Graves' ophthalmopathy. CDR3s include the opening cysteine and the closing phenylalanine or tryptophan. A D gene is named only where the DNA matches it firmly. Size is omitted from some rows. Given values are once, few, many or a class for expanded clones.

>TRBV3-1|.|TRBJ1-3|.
CASSQGFRGTLSGNTIYF
TGTGCCAGCAGCCAGGGGTTCAGGGGAACCCTCTCTGGAAACACCATATATTTT
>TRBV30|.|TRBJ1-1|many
CAWNRAGTEAFF
TGTGCCTGGAACAGGGCAGGCACTGAAGCTTTCTTT
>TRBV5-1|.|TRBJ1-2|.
CASAPQSIGGGYTF
TGCGCCAGCGCCCCACAGTCAATCGGTGGAGGCTACACCTTC
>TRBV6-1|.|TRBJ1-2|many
CASRTGGVGYTF
TGTGCCAGCAGGACAGGCGGGGTTGGCTACACCTTC
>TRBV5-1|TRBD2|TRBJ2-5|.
CASSPGTSGRLETQYF
TGCGCCAGCAGCCCAGGGACTAGCGGGAGATTAGAGACCCAGTACTTC
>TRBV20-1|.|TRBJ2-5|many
CSARPPVQETQYF
TGCAGTGCTAGACCCCCAGTCCAAGAGACCCAGTACTTC
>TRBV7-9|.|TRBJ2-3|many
CASSLGLADSRTDTQYF
TGTGCCAGCAGCTTAGGGCTGGCGGACAGTCGCACAGATACGCAGTATTTT
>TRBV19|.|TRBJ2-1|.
CASSIRLSNEQFF
TGTGCCAGTAGTATTCGCCTTTCGAATGAGCAGTTCTTC
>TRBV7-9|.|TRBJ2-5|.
CASSPRRAGAETQYF
TGTGCCAGCAGCCCCCGTAGGGCTGGGGCAGAGACCCAGTACTTC
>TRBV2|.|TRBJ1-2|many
CASSDWLGQTNYGYTF
TGTGCCAGCAGTGATTGGCTCGGGCAGACTAACTATGGCTACACCTTC
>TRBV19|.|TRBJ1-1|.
CASSRRGGTEAFF
TGTGCCAGTAGTCGCAGGGGAGGGACTGAAGCTTTCTTT
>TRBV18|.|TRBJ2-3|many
CASSPTGPDTQYF
TGTGCCAGCTCACCCACAGGGCCAGATACGCAGTATTTT
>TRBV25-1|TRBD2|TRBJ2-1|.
CASSGSAGGRYNEQFF
TGTGCCAGCAGTGGATCAGCGGGGGGGAGGTACAATGAGCAGTTCTTC
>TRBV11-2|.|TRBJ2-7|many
CASSLGAGGYYEQYF
TGTGCCAGCAGCTTAGGGGCAGGGGGGTACTACGAGCAGTACTTC
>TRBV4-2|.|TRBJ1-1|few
CASSQGQDQTEAFF
TGTGCCAGCAGCCAAGGCCAGGATCAGACTGAAGCTTTCTTT